The 27 T cell receptor beta chains presented below share a single source sample, sequenced in a study of long-term antiretroviral therapy in people with HIV. Researchers ran immunoSEQ v3.0 at survey level. Only in-frame clones appear in the TCRdb table, and some are missing; sequencing was by immunoSEQ multiplex PCR. Here the sample spans about 28,000 clones, 65% to 85% being singletons. Material: unsorted PBMCs, obtained 3 years after starting antiretroviral therapy. These receptors were collected from a man aged 35 to 55 with HIV.

CDR3 loop: CASSPSGTEAFF. CDR3 nucleotide sequence: TGTGCCAGCAGTCCGTCCGGGACTGAAGCTTTCTTT. The J gene is TRBJ1-1, the V gene TRBV28; D gene uncertain. CDR1 and CDR2 (germline): MDHEN, SYDVKM. The V and J ends lost 5 bases and 5 bases respectively, with 9 bases between them. This CDR3 region has 12 residues.

The chain is built from TRBV5-1 and TRBJ2-5; D remains unclear. The ends were cut back, 4 bases at V and 4 bases at J, with 8 bases in the middle. The germline V gene encodes CDR1 SGHRS and CDR2 YFSETQ. This CDR3 has 12 amino acids. Here the CDR3 DNA reads TGCGCCAGCAGCCCCCAAGGAGAGACCCAGTACTTC. Translation: CASSPQGETQYF. Together with reference TRBV5-1 and TRBJ2-5, the CDR3 gives the full variable domain: KAGVTQTPRYLIKTRGQQVTLSCSPISGHRSVSWYQQTPGQGLQFLFEYFSETQRNKGNFPGRFSGRQFSNSRSEMNVSTLELGDSALYLCASSPQGETQYFGPGTRLLVL.

The rearrangement joins TRBV6-5 to TRBJ2-1, with D maybe TRBD1 (6 bases). Trimming stripped 8 bases from V and 7 bases from J, with 9 bases between. CDR1 is MNHEY, CDR2 SVGAGI, per germline. The length of the CDR3 is 11 residues. CDR3 in amino acids: CASLQGNEQFF. The CDR3 coding sequence is TGTGCCAGCCTTCAGGGGAATGAGCAGTTCTTC.

The chain recombines TRBV5-1 with TRBJ1-3; no firm D call. The CDR3 spans 15 residues. V was cut by 0 bases and J by 4 bases, with 11 bases left in between. Germline CDR1 and CDR2: SGHRS and YFSETQ. CDR3 in DNA: TGCGCCAGCAGCTTGGCCGGTGTTGGGGGAAACACCATATATTTT. It specifies CASSLAGVGGNTIYF.

The gene calls are TRBV5-1 and TRBJ2-7; 7 bases are shared with TRBD2. In germline, CDR1 is SGHRS, CDR2 YFSETQ. This CDR3 is built from 15 residues. J lost 4 bases, V lost 0 bases, and 7 bases had no gene match. The CDR3 DNA sequence: TGCGCCAGCAGCTTGGAAGCTAGCGGCGGATACGAGCAGTACTTC. Its protein product is CASSLEASGGYEQYF.

J is TRBJ2-3 and V is TRBV11-3, with D possibly being TRBD2 (6 bases). The ends were cut back, 3 bases at V and 2 bases at J, with 18 bases in the middle. Germline V lookup: CDR1 SGHNT, CDR2 YENEEA. CDR3 size: 17 residues. The DNA for the CDR3 is TGTGCCAGCAGCTTTGGTAGCGGTCTAGGATCCACAGATACGCAGTATTTT. This encodes CASSFGSGLGSTDTQYF.

The rearrangement links TRBV6-5 to TRBJ1-1, with unresolved D. The CDR3 spans 11 residues. In germline, CDR1 is MNHEY, CDR2 SVGAGI. V lost 6 bases and J lost 5, with 7 bases in between. The CDR3 reads CASRSSTEAFF. CDR3 nucleotide sequence: TGTGCCAGCAGATCGAGTACTGAAGCTTTCTTT.

The chain combines TRBV9 with TRBJ2-1; D possibly corresponds to TRBD2 (7 bases). CDR3 size: 15 residues. Trimming took 2 bases from V and 0 from J, leaving 9 bases between them. Germline-derived CDR1 and CDR2 are SGDLS and YYNGEE. In DNA, the CDR3 is TGTGCCAGCAGCGTTGGGGGGGCCTCCTACAATGAGCAGTTCTTC. Translating gives CASSVGGASYNEQFF.

This clone was found a few times. J is TRBJ1-1 and V is TRBV19, with a possible D match to TRBD1 (6 bases). The germline gives CDR1 LNHDA, CDR2 SQIVND (reference sequence). The CDR3 covers 12 residues. With 4 bases removed from V and 4 bases from J, the gap between germline ends came to 7 bases. This chain's CDR3 is CASSTGVTEAFF. As DNA, the CDR3 is TGTGCCAGTAGTACAGGGGTCACTGAAGCTTTCTTT.

This clone appeared a single time. The J gene is TRBJ1-3, the V gene TRBV7-6; D unclear. Trimming took off 4 bases at V and 7 bases at J, with 14 bases between the two ends. CDR3 length: 14 amino acids. Per the germline V gene, CDR1 is SGHVS and CDR2 is FNYEAQ. The CDR3 DNA sequence: TGTGCCAGCAGCTCGAGAACTGGCCGGAACACCATATATTTT. This codes for CASSSRTGRNTIYF.

Remarks on this clone: Other DNA sequences in the sample encode the same CDR3. J is TRBJ1-4 and V is TRBV7-9; D gene unclear. The V end was cut by 4 bases, the J end by 8 bases, with 14 bases between. Germline V gives CDR1 SEHNR, CDR2 FQNEAQ (reference sequence). This CDR3 is built from 14 residues. In nucleotides, the CDR3 is TGTGCCAGCAGCTCGGACGGCGGCGGGGAAAAACTGTTTTTT. This codes for CASSSDGGGEKLFF.

The chain employs TRBV19 and TRBJ2-5, with D unresolved. Per germline, CDR1 LNHDA and CDR2 SQIVND (reference sequence). V was pared by 3 bases and J by 1 base, with 9 bases between. CDR3 length: 14 amino acids. CDR3 in DNA: TGTGCCAGTAGTATCTTAGTGGGCCAAGAGACCCAGTACTTC. Translating gives CASSILVGQETQYF. The complete variable domain, with remaining parts taken from reference TRBV19 and TRBJ2-5, reads DGGITQSPKYLFRKEGQNVTLSCEQNLNHDAMYWYRQDPGQGLRLIYYSQIVNDFQKGDIAEGYSVSREKKESFPLTVTSAQKNPTAFYLCASSILVGQETQYFGPGTRLLVL.

The V call is TRBV5-6, the J call TRBJ1-1; 9 nucleotides match TRBD1. From germline, CDR1 is SGHDT and CDR2 YYEEEE. The CDR3 is 14 amino acids. After removal of 2 bases from V and 9 bases from J, the junction contained 8 bases not matched to a gene. The DNA of the CDR3 is TGTGCCAGCAGCTTCTGGGACAGGGAGGGCCAAGCTTTCTTT. This gives the protein CASSFWDREGQAFF.

The chain is built from TRBV7-2 and TRBJ1-2; D gene uncertain. V was clipped by 2 bases and J by 4 bases, with 8 bases between them. The CDR3 totals 13 residues. The germline V gene has CDR1 SGHTA and CDR2 FQGNSA. For the CDR3, the DNA is TGTGCCAGCAGCTTATCAAGGACCTATGGCTACACCTTC. This gives the protein CASSLSRTYGYTF.

This chain links TRBV7-9 with TRBJ2-1; TRBD1 matches at 9 bases. This CDR3 contains 18 residues. CDR1 and CDR2 (germline): SEHNR, FQNEAQ (reference sequence). With V trimmed by 5 bases and J by 4 bases, 15 bases remained unmatched. The CDR3 DNA sequence: TGTGCCAGCAGCCCTCGCGGCGGACAGGGGAATTTGTACAATGAGCAGTTCTTC. This encodes CASSPRGGQGNLYNEQFF.

This sequence joins TRBV7-2 and TRBJ2-5; 9 positions agree with TRBD2. Germline V gene data show CDR1 as SGHTA and CDR2 as FQGNSA. J lost 4 bases, V lost 5 bases, and 11 bases had no gene match. This CDR3 comprises 16 residues. The CDR3 DNA reads TGTGCCAGCAGCCTTGTAGCGGGGGCCCCGAGAGAGACCCAGTACTTC. This encodes CASSLVAGAPRETQYF.

This rearrangement joins TRBV28 to TRBJ2-1; no clear D. With 4 bases removed from V and 0 bases from J, the gap between germline ends came to 10 bases. The CDR3 extends over 15 amino acids. The germline V gene encodes CDR1 MDHEN and CDR2 SYDVKM. CDR3 amino acids: CASSSQVSSYNEQFF. For the CDR3, the DNA is TGTGCCAGCAGTTCCCAGGTGAGCTCCTACAATGAGCAGTTCTTC. The whole variable domain, remainder taken from reference TRBV28 and TRBJ2-1, is DVKVTQSSRYLVKRTGEKVFLECVQDMDHENMFWYRQDPGLGLRLIYFSYDVKMKEKGDIPEGYSVSREKKERFSLILESASTNQTSMYLCASSSQVSSYNEQFFGPGTRLTVL.

CDR3 sequence (DNA): TGTGCCAGCAGCCCTGGGACAGGGCCCTATGGCTACACCTTC. Protein product: CASSPGTGPYGYTF. The V and J genes are TRBV11-2 and TRBJ1-2, with 9 bases lining up with TRBD1. Germline values: CDR1 SGHAT, CDR2 FQNNGV. The length of the CDR3 is 14 residues. Unmatched junction bases numbered 5, after V lost 5 bases and J lost 4 bases.

The genes are TRBV28 and TRBJ2-7; D call uncertain. Germline CDR1 reads MDHEN; CDR2 reads SYDVKM. The V end was cut by 5 bases, the J end by 1 base, with 9 bases between. The CDR3 has 13 residues. CDR3 sequence: CASSPTPSYEQYF. As DNA, the CDR3 is TGTGCCAGCAGTCCAACACCTTCCTACGAGCAGTACTTC.

This chain uses TRBV7-9 with TRBJ1-1; no reliable D call. Trimming took off 1 base at V and 8 bases at J, with 8 bases between the two ends. CDR1 and CDR2 (germline): SEHNR, FQNEAQ (reference sequence). The CDR3 spans 12 residues. The CDR3 nucleotides are TGTGCCAGCAGCTTAGTAGTGACAGAAGCTTTCTTT. Protein: CASSLVVTEAFF. Supplemented by reference TRBV7-9 and TRBJ1-1, the full variable domain reads DTGVSQNPRHKITKRGQNVTFRCDPISEHNRLYWYRQTLGQGPEFLTYFQNEAQLEKSRLLSDRFSAERPKGSFSTLEIQRTEQGDSAMYLCASSLVVTEAFFGQGTRLTVV.

V gene TRBV27 combines with J gene TRBJ1-6; no definite D call. Germline V CDR1 and CDR2: MNHEY, SMNVEV (reference sequence). This CDR3 spans 15 amino acids. The ends were cut back, 2 bases at V and 0 bases at J, with 5 bases in the middle. The CDR3 bases are TGTGCCAGCAGTTTAGATCGCTCCTATAATTCACCCCTCCACTTT. As protein: CASSLDRSYNSPLHF.

This clone was detected only once. V and J are TRBV7-9 and TRBJ2-3; D is unresolved. Trimming removed 1 base at V and 1 base at J, with 6 bases between. CDR1 and CDR2 from the germline V gene are SEHNR and FQNEAQ (reference sequence). CDR3 size: 14 residues. The CDR3 is CASSLEQGTDTQYF. The DNA of the CDR3 is TGTGCCAGCAGCTTAGAGCAGGGCACAGATACGCAGTATTTT. Using reference TRBV7-9 and TRBJ2-3 for the parts outside the CDR3, the full variable domain is DTGVSQNPRHKITKRGQNVTFRCDPISEHNRLYWYRQTLGQGPEFLTYFQNEAQLEKSRLLSDRFSAERPKGSFSTLEIQRTEQGDSAMYLCASSLEQGTDTQYFGPGTRLTVL.

CDR3 sequence reads: CASSQERSKGAASNQPQHF. The CDR3 DNA reads TGCGCCAGCAGCCAAGAGAGGTCAAAGGGGGCCGCAAGCAATCAGCCCCAGCATTTT. This chain links TRBV4-1 with TRBJ1-5; 7 bases align to TRBD1. The CDR3 sequence is 19 residues long. Germline V gene sequence: CDR1 MGHRA, CDR2 YSYEKL. V was pared by 0 bases and J by 1 base, with 12 bases of the junction left unmatched.

This clone was recorded a few times. The chain uses TRBV7-7 and TRBJ2-1, with 8 bases identical to TRBD1. Germline lookup yields CDR1 SSHAT and CDR2 FNYEAQ (reference sequence). This CDR3 has 14 amino acids. With 2 bases clipped from V and 8 bases from J, the junction kept 5 bases outside the gene matches. CDR3 bases: TGTGCCAGCAGCTTACTAGGACAGGGCGATGAGCAGTTCTTC. As protein: CASSLLGQGDEQFF.

A few counts support this clone. The CDR3: CAWTQQGTSYNEQFF. DNA of the CDR3: TGTGCCTGGACGCAACAGGGGACCTCCTACAATGAGCAGTTCTTC. The chain combines TRBV30 with TRBJ2-1; 7 bases are shared with TRBD1. Germline values: CDR1 GTSNPN, CDR2 SVGIG (reference sequence). J lost 0 bases, V lost 4 bases, and 6 bases had no gene match. There are 15 residues in the CDR3.

This chain connects TRBV5-4 to TRBJ2-6; D might be TRBD2 (6 bases). V lost 4 bases and J 2 bases, leaving 10 bases between the germline ends. The CDR3 extends over 15 amino acids. Germline V gene lookup returns CDR1 SGHNT and CDR2 YYREEE (reference sequence). The CDR3 sequence is CASSIGGPGANVLTF. The CDR3 bases are TGTGCCAGCAGCATAGGAGGGCCTGGGGCCAACGTCCTGACTTTC.

This clone was found a few times. The CDR3 does not close with the conserved phenylalanine or tryptophan, likely indicating a read error. The DNA is omitted, as the CDR3 cannot be located on it reliably, and the CDR3 follows TCRdb's listing. The chain combines TRBV19 with TRBJ1-1. The CDR3 has 10 amino acids, counting both end residues. CDR1 LNHDA and CDR2 SQIVND come from the germline V gene (reference sequence). The CDR3 spells CASLQKTPFA.